This TCR beta chain was recorded in a study of blood T cell repertoires in COVID-19. Overall study context: The United States, Italy and Spain provided the acute and convalescent COVID-19 samples. From T cells, B-cell-depleted T cells, or PBMCs came the material, which was cDNA or gDNA.

Per germline, CDR1 SQVTM and CDR2 ANQGSEA. The V end lost 4 bases, the J end lost 3 bases, and 10 bases lay between the germline ends. The CDR3 has 13 amino acids. Per the authors' pipeline: Scientists estimated how many nucleated cells there were by amplifying reference gene primers. Generated by immunoSEQ multiplex PCR, the TCRdb table keeps only in-frame clones and is missing some. That table furnishes V, J and clone size, whereas the DNA furnished D and trimming. The table shows roughly 280,000 clones, with approximately 87% occurring only once. The clonotype comes from a man in his sixties who had recovered from COVID-19. Sequenced: peripheral blood. The V gene is TRBV29-1, the J gene TRBJ1-5; no clear D. In DNA form, the CDR3 reads TGCAGCGTTGGTGCGGCCGACAATCAGCCCCAGCATTTT. Amino acid sequence: CSVGAADNQPQHF.